This T cell receptor beta chain was obtained from a study of blood T cell repertoires in COVID-19. The CDR3 is 15 residues long. J gave up 6 bases and V 4 bases, and 6 bases lay outside the gene matches. The germline gives CDR1 SNHLY, CDR2 FYNNEI. The participants were between roughly 18 and 90 years old and came from 24 US areas. Each participant's cohort was designated according to participant-reported clinical history. Donors of Cohort 3 who recovered were those that had two negative PCRs, clearance, or symptom resolution. The repertoire was sequenced with immunoSEQ multiplex PCR; TCRdb's copy has only in-frame clones and lacks some. Among roughly 230,000 clones, 82% were seen once, and the ten largest hold 3% to 4%. The sample holds a few counts of this clone.

This receptor was taken from a woman aged 60 to 75 who had recovered from COVID-19. The chain has TRBV2 and TRBJ2-4, with 10 bases aligning to TRBD1. The sequenced sample consisted of PBMCs or T cells enriched from blood (not recorded which). CDR3 sequence reads: CASSVGTGAGNIQYF. As DNA, the CDR3 is TGTGCCAGCAGTGTTGGGACAGGGGCTGGAAACATTCAGTACTTC.